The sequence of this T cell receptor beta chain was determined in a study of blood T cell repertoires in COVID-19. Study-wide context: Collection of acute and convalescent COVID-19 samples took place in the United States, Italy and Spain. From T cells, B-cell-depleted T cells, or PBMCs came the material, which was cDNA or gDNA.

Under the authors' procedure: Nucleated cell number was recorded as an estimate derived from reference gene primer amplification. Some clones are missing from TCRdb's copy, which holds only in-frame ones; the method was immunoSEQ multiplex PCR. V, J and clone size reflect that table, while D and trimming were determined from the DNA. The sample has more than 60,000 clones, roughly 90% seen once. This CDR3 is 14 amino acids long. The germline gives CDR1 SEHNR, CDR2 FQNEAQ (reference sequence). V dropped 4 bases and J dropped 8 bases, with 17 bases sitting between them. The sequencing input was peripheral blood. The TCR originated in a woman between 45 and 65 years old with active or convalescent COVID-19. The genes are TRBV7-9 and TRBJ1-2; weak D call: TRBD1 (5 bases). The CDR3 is CASSSQGQGLGYTF. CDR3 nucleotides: TGTGCCAGCAGCTCTCAGGGCCAAGGTTTAGGCTACACCTTC.